The T cell receptor (beta chain) described here comes from a study of CD8 T cells in ankylosing spondylitis. From germline, CDR1 is MNHEY and CDR2 SVGAGI. The V end lost 0 bases, the J end lost 2 bases, and 10 bases lay between the germline ends. This CDR3 spans 16 amino acids. Quantitative 5'-RACE with molecular barcodes generated TCR beta libraries. MiXCR, applied by TCRdb to the 5' RACE reads, yields one record per CDR3 protein. The sample shows 700,000 to 850,000 distinct CDR3 sequences, around 11% of them seen only once. Overall study findings and caveats: Matched synovial fluid from ankylosing spondylitis patients was reported to be enriched for disease-linked clones. Some of these motif variants have turned up before, in reports on reactive arthritis synovial fluid and blood. Made up of fewer than ten highly homologous variants, a TCR beta motif appeared characteristic of ankylosing spondylitis blood.

With respect to this clonotype: Its target is unknown.

The specimen was blood, either unsorted or a sorted T cell fraction (not recorded which). This sequence originates from a male donor with ankylosing spondylitis. The chain links TRBV6-5 to TRBJ1-4, with a weak D call TRBD1 (6 bases). This chain's CDR3 is CASSYSWTVTNEKLFF. DNA for the CDR3: TGTGCCAGCAGTTACTCGTGGACAGTGACTAATGAAAAACTGTTTTTT.